The sample holds one count of the clone carrying this T cell receptor (beta chain). These data originate in a study of OX40 agonist ivuxolimab in advanced cancers. Profiling relied on immunoSEQ multiplex PCR, and the TCRdb table lists in-frame clones only, not all of them. In the table there are approximately 40,000 clones, roughly 80% of which are singletons. The investigators sampled blood at baseline, at cycle 4 day 1, and at cycle 7 day 1. Trimming stripped 5 bases from V and 5 bases from J, with 13 bases between. This CDR3 is 13 amino acids long. Looked up from germline, CDR1 is SEHNR and CDR2 is FQNEAQ (reference sequence).

The rearrangement links TRBV7-9 to TRBJ2-7, with no clear D. This specimen was CD4+ or CD8+ T cells sorted from blood, taken in a trial of the OX40 agonist ivuxolimab. This sequence originates from an adult with an advanced solid tumor such as melanoma, head and neck, liver or kidney cancer. CDR3 sequence reads: CASSPLRRNEQYF. For the CDR3, the DNA is TGTGCCAGCAGCCCCCTAAGGCGCAACGAGCAGTACTTC. The whole variable domain, filled in from reference TRBV7-9 and TRBJ2-7, reads DTGVSQNPRHKITKRGQNVTFRCDPISEHNRLYWYRQTLGQGPEFLTYFQNEAQLEKSRLLSDRFSAERPKGSFSTLEIQRTEQGDSAMYLCASSPLRRNEQYFGPGTRLTVT.